This T cell receptor beta chain was retrieved from a study of T cells in Graves' hyperthyroidism and ophthalmopathy. Study-wide results and limits: In simple terms, a model built on 13 V-J features told ophthalmopathy apart from stable hyperthyroidism.

The authors obtained PBMCs from around 10 ml of fresh peripheral blood. Authors of the study amplified TCR beta CDR3 regions from RNA transcripts. HTBI primers were employed in a first-round RT-PCR of the TCR CDR3. From the multiplex PCR reads, TCRdb called clonotypes with MiXCR, one entry per CDR3 protein. The top ten hold around 15% of the sample, which has around 690,000 distinct CDR3 sequences, 17% seen once. Comment on this clonotype: What it recognizes is unknown.

Trimming removed 3 bases at V and 3 bases at J, with 6 bases between. Germline-derived CDR1 and CDR2 are KGHSH and LQKENI. The CDR3 loop spans 12 amino acids. Input material: blood. The source is a man aged 45-65 years with Graves' hyperthyroidism. The gene calls are TRBV18 and TRBJ2-7; no clear D. As DNA, the CDR3 is TGTGCCAGCTCACCGAATTACTACGAGCAGTACTTC. This codes for CASSPNYYEQYF.